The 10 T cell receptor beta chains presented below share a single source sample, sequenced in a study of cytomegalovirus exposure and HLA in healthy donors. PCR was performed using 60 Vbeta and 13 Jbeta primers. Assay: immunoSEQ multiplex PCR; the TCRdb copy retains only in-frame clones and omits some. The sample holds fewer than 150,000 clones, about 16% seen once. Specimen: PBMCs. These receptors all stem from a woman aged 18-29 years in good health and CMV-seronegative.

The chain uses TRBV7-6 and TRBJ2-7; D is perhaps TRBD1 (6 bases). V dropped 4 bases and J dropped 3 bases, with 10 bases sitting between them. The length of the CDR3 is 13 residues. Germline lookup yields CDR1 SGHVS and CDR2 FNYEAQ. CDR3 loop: CASSWRTDYEQYF. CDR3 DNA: TGTGCCAGCAGCTGGAGGACAGACTACGAGCAGTACTTC.

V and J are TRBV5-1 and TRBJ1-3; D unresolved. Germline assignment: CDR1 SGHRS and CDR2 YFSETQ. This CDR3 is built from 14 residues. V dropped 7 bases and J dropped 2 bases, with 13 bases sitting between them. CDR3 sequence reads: CASPPGRAGNTIYF. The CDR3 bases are TGCGCCAGCCCCCCGGGGAGGGCTGGAAACACCATATATTTT.

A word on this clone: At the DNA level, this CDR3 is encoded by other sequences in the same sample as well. CDR3 DNA sequence: TGTGCCAGCAGCCGCGGGGCTTACGAGCAGTACTTC. This translates into CASSRGAYEQYF. The chain couples TRBV7-9 to TRBJ2-7, with D tentatively TRBD2 (6 bases). The germline CDR1 and CDR2 sequences are SEHNR and FQNEAQ (reference sequence). CDR3 length equals 12 residues. Trimming took 5 bases from V and 4 from J, leaving 9 bases between them.

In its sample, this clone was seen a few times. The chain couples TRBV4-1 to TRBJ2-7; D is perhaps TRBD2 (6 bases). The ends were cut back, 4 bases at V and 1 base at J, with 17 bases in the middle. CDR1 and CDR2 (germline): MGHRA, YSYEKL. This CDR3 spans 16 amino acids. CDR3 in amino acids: CASSLYTGTRSYEQYF. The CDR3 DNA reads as TGCGCCAGCAGCCTATACACCGGGACTCGGTCCTACGAGCAGTACTTC.

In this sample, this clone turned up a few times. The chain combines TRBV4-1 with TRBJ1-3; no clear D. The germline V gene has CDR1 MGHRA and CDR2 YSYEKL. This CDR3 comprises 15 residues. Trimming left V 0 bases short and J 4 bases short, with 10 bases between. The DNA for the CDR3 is TGCGCCAGCAGCCAAGATAGCCAGTTGGGAAACACCATATATTTT. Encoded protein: CASSQDSQLGNTIYF.

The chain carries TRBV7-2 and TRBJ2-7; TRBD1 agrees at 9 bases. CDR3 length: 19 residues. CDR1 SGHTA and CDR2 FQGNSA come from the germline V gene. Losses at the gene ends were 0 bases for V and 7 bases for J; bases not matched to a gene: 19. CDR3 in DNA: TGTGCCAGCAGCTTAGCACGACCGGGACAGGGTCCCCGCAAGGGAGAGCAGTACTTC. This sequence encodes CASSLARPGQGPRKGEQYF.

The CDR3: CASSPRGRGDTQYF. The CDR3 coding sequence is TGTGCCAGCAGCCCGCGGGGGCGAGGAGATACGCAGTATTTT. V gene TRBV5-8 combines with J gene TRBJ2-3; weak D call: TRBD2 (7 bases). There are 14 residues in the CDR3. V was trimmed by 4 bases and J by 5 bases, leaving 14 bases between them. Per germline, CDR1 SGHTS and CDR2 YDEGEE.

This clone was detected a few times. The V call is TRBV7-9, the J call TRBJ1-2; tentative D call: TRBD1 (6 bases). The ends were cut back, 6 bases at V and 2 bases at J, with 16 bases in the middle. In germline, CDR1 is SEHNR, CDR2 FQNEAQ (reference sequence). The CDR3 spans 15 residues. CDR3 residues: CASSQGGGFNYGYTF. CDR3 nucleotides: TGTGCCAGCAGTCAAGGCGGGGGCTTCAACTATGGCTACACCTTC. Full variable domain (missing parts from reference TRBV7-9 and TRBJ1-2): DTGVSQNPRHKITKRGQNVTFRCDPISEHNRLYWYRQTLGQGPEFLTYFQNEAQLEKSRLLSDRFSAERPKGSFSTLEIQRTEQGDSAMYLCASSQGGGFNYGYTFGSGTRLTVV.

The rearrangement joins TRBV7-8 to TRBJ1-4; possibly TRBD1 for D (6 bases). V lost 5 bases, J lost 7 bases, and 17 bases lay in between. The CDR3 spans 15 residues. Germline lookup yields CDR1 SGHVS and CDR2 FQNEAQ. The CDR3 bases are TGTGCCAGCAGCCGTCGGACAGTGGGAATTGAAAAACTGTTTTTT. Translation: CASSRRTVGIEKLFF. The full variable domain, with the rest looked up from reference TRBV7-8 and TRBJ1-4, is GAGVSQSPRYKVAKRGQDVALRCDPISGHVSLFWYQQALGQGPEFLTYFQNEAQLDKSGLPSDRFFAERPEGSVSTLKIQRTQQEDSAVYLCASSRRTVGIEKLFFGSGTQLSVL.

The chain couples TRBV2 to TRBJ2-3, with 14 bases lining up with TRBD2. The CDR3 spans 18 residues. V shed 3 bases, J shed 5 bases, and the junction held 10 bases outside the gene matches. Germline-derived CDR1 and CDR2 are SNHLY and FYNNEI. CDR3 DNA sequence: TGTGCCAGCAGTGATTACGAAATGGGACTAGCGGGGGTAGATACGCAGTATTTT. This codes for CASSDYEMGLAGVDTQYF.